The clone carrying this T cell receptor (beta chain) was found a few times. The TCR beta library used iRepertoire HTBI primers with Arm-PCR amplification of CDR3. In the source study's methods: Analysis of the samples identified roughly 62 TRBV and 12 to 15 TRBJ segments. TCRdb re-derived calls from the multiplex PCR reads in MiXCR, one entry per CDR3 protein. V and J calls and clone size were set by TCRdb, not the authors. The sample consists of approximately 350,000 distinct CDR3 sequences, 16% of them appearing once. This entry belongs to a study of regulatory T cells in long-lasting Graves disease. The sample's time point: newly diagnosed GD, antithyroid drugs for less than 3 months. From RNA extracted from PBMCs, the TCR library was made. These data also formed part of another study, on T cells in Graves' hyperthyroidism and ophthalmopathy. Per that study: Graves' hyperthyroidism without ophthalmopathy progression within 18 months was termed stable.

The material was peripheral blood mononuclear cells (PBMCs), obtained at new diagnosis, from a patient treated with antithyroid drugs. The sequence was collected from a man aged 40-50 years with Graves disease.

CDR3 nucleotide sequence: TGTGCCAGCAGCCTTTCTGGGCAGGGAGGATTCTATGGCTACACCTTC. This encodes CASSLSGQGGFYGYTF. The rearrangement links TRBV7-9 to TRBJ1-2; D might be TRBD1 (5 bases). V dropped 5 bases and J dropped 4 bases, with 20 bases sitting between them. The germline CDR1 and CDR2 sequences are SEHNR and FQNEAQ (reference sequence). The CDR3 extends over 16 amino acids.